Reported below is one TCR beta chain. Germline V lookup: CDR1 MDHEN, CDR2 SYDVKM. The J segment lost 5 bases and the V segment lost 6 bases, leaving 6 bases of the junction unmatched. The CDR3 loop spans 14 amino acids. These data originate in a study of blood T cell repertoires in COVID-19. Study context: COVID-19 samples from acute and convalescent phases originated in the United States, Italy and Spain. The analysed material was cDNA or gDNA that came from T cells, B-cell-depleted T cells, or PBMCs.

As originally analysed: Scientists estimated how many nucleated cells there were by amplifying reference gene primers. Some clones are missing from TCRdb's copy, which holds only in-frame ones; the method was immunoSEQ multiplex PCR. V and J calls and clone size are as listed in that table; D and trimming were resolved from the DNA. Of thousands of clones in the sample, under 90% were seen once. The specimen sequenced was peripheral blood. The clonotype comes from a man in his sixties with acute or convalescent COVID-19. V gene TRBV28 combines with J gene TRBJ2-2; TRBD1 agrees at 7 bases. Here the CDR3 DNA reads TGTGCCAGCAGGAGGCAGGGGGTAACCGGGGAGCTGTTTTTT. The encoded protein is CASRRQGVTGELFF. The variable domain in full, completed from reference TRBV28 and TRBJ2-2, reads DVKVTQSSRYLVKRTGEKVFLECVQDMDHENMFWYRQDPGLGLRLIYFSYDVKMKEKGDIPEGYSVSREKKERFSLILESASTNQTSMYLCASRRQGVTGELFFGEGSRLTVL.